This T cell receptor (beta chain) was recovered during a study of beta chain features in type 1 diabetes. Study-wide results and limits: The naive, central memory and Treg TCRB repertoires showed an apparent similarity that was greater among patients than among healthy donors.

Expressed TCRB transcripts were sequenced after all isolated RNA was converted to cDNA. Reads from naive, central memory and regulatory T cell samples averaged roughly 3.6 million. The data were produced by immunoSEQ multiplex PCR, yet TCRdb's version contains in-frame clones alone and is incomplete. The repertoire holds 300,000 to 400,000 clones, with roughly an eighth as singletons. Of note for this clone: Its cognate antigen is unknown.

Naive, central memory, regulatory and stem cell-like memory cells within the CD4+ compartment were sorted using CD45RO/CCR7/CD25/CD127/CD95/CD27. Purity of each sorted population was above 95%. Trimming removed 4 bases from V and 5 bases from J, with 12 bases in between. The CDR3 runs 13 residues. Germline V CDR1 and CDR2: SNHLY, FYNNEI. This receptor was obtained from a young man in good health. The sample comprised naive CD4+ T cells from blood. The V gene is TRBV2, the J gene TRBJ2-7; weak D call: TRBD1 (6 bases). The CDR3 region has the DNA TGTGCCAGCAGTGCCGGACAGTCCCACGAGCAGTACTTC. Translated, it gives CASSAGQSHEQYF.